The 7 T cell receptor beta chains presented below share a single source sample, sequenced in a study of blood T cell repertoires in COVID-19. Profiled with immunoSEQ multiplex PCR; TCRdb holds only in-frame clones, not every one. The sample has over 95,000 clones, around 89% seen once. Sample: peripheral blood. These receptors were obtained from a human donor with acute or convalescent COVID-19. The donor label of this sample is uncertain.

The rearrangement links TRBV2 to TRBJ1-2; unclear D gene. The CDR3 spans 13 residues. Germline loops: CDR1 SNHLY, CDR2 FYNNEI. The ends were cut back, 7 bases at V and 3 bases at J, with 12 bases in the middle. As DNA, the CDR3 is TGTGCCAGCATCAGAGACGGAGACTATGGCTACACCTTC. Encoded protein: CASIRDGDYGYTF. The variable domain in full, completed from reference TRBV2 and TRBJ1-2, reads EPEVTQTPSHQVTQMGQEVILRCVPISNHLYFYWYRQILGQKVEFLVSFYNNEISEKSEIFDDQFSVERPDGSNFTLKIRSTKLEDSAMYFCASIRDGDYGYTFGSGTRLTVV.

The chain has TRBV7-2 and TRBJ2-1; TRBD1 matches at 7 bases. The V and J ends lost 1 base and 5 bases, in that order; junction bases with no gene match: 2. The CDR3 is made up of 14 amino acids. Per germline, CDR1 SGHTA and CDR2 FQGNSA. DNA of the CDR3: TGTGCCAGCAGCTTAGGGGACAGTAACAATGAGCAGTTCTTC. This encodes CASSLGDSNNEQFF.

V gene TRBV28 combines with J gene TRBJ2-5; D might be TRBD2 (6 bases). V lost 6 bases to trimming and J lost 1 base, with 6 bases between them. The CDR3 is 12 amino acids. Germline V gives CDR1 MDHEN, CDR2 SYDVKM. The CDR3, as DNA: TGTGCCAGCAGCGGGAGCCAAGAGACCCAGTACTTC. It codes for CASSGSQETQYF.

This clone has only a few counts. The V call is TRBV25-1, the J call TRBJ1-1; D is ambiguous. The V gene's germline CDR1 is MGHDK and CDR2 SYGVNS. V was shortened by 4 bases and J by 7 bases, with 7 bases between the two germline ends. The CDR3 loop spans 11 amino acids. CDR3 sequence (DNA): TGTGCCAGCAGTGCAACGGTTGAAGCTTTCTTT. Its translation is CASSATVEAFF.

This sequence joins TRBV6-5 and TRBJ1-4; D ambiguous. CDR1 is MNHEY and CDR2 is SVGAGI in the germline V gene. The length of the CDR3 is 13 residues. V lost 2 bases and J 3 bases, leaving 4 bases between the germline ends. This CDR3 reads CASSYRSNEKLFF. The CDR3 coding sequence is TGTGCCAGCAGTTACCGTTCTAATGAAAAACTGTTTTTT.

V and J are TRBV15 and TRBJ1-3; TRBD1 matches 10 bases. V lost 1 base, J lost 0 bases, and 0 bases stayed unmatched. The CDR3 runs 16 residues. The V gene's germline CDR1 is LNHNV and CDR2 YYDKDF (reference sequence). The CDR3 DNA sequence: TGTGCCACCAGCAGAGGGGACAGGGGCTCTGGAAACACCATATATTTT. It translates to CATSRGDRGSGNTIYF.

The chain joins TRBV6-2 or TRBV6-3 to TRBJ2-1; 9 bases align to TRBD2. Germline V gene sequence: CDR1 MNHEY, CDR2 SVGEGT. This CDR3 contains 14 residues. V lost 5 bases to trimming and J lost 4 bases; unmatched junction nucleotides: 3. The CDR3 nucleotides are TGTGCCAGCAGTACTAGCGGGCCATACAATGAGCAGTTCTTC. Its protein is CASSTSGPYNEQFF.